A selection of T cell receptor beta chains follows, all from one sample in a study of cytomegalovirus exposure and HLA in healthy donors. Assay: immunoSEQ multiplex PCR; the TCRdb copy retains only in-frame clones and omits some. The repertoire consists of some 180,000 clones, with approximately 84% occurring once and the leading ten covering about 2.5%. Material: PBMCs. The receptors derive from a man aged 25 to 45 in good health and CMV-seropositive. Each CDR3 is given with its conserved first and last residue. Some rows have no size entry. The others give once, few or many, or a class for an expanded clone.

CDR3 protein,clone size,V gene,J gene
CASRQGGNSPLHF,-,TRBV25-1,TRBJ1-6
CASSLGAREGAPLHF,-,TRBV5-6,TRBJ1-6
CASSHEGNEQFF,-,TRBV11-2,TRBJ2-1
CASSPSGLAPQETQYF,-,TRBV4-1,TRBJ2-5
CASSQDLAAYEQYF,once,TRBV4-2,TRBJ2-7
CASSLKGRGEQFF,few,TRBV7-3,TRBJ2-1
CASSQGQRGQQEKLFF,-,TRBV4-2,TRBJ1-4
CASSPDRRETQYF,-,TRBV7-2,TRBJ2-5
CASSPRGSGIEQYF,-,TRBV4-1,TRBJ2-7
CASSFGGSGYEQYF,-,TRBV7-9,TRBJ2-7
CASSIGQGSNQPQHF,-,TRBV19,TRBJ1-5
CASSLTPNLQIGANVLTF,-,TRBV27,TRBJ2-6
CASSQGHGTGWDNEQFF,few,TRBV14,TRBJ2-1
CASSPRGGYGYTF,-,TRBV19,TRBJ1-2
CAWSPLRQASTDTQYF,few,TRBV30,TRBJ2-3
CASRLQGAGGYTF,-,TRBV2,TRBJ1-2
CASSIPGQLNTEAFF,-,TRBV19,TRBJ1-1